The rows below give T cell receptor beta chains drawn from one sample of a study of human T cells and chemical hapten exposure. TCRdb re-derived calls from the RACE reads in MiXCR, one entry per CDR3 protein. The table records 190,000 or so distinct CDR3 sequences, about 25% of them present only once. The source material was whole blood, sampled in connection with sensitization to the hapten diphenylcyclopropenone (DPC). These receptors were taken from a woman aged 40 to 49 with alopecia areata. Some clones in this sample may be carry-over from other donors' samples. Each CDR3 is given with its conserved first and last residue. A D gene is named only where the DNA matches it firmly. A clone size is listed for some rows: how often the clone was seen (once, few, many), or a class if it is expanded.

TRBV28	few	TRBJ2-7	.	CASSWGGRYEQYF	TGTGCCAGCAGTTGGGGGGGGCGGTACGAGCAGTACTTC
TRBV7-2	.	TRBJ2-7	TRBD2	CASSLVVAGGPAEQYF	TGTGCCAGCAGCTTAGTGGTAGCGGGAGGGCCCGCCGAGCAGTACTTC
TRBV29-1	few	TRBJ1-2	.	CSVWEGEGYTF	TGCAGCGTTTGGGAAGGGGAAGGCTACACCTTC
TRBV7-9	few	TRBJ1-2	.	CASSLLSAYNYGYTF	TGTGCCAGCAGCCTGTTGTCGGCTTATAACTATGGCTACACCTTC
TRBV6-6	.	TRBJ2-7	.	CASSYSPDSYEQYF	TGTGCCAGCAGTTACTCCCCCGATTCCTACGAGCAGTACTTC
TRBV21-1	once	TRBJ2-3	.	CASSKVAGVPDTQYF	TGTGCCAGCAGCAAAGTAGCGGGAGTCCCAGATACGCAGTATTTT
TRBV6-2/TRBV6-3	few	TRBJ2-7	TRBD1	CASRARTGVSYEQYF	TGTGCCAGCAGAGCCCGGACAGGGGTCTCCTACGAGCAGTACTTC
TRBV15	few	TRBJ1-5	.	CATSRDVQGNQPQHF	TGTGCCACCAGCAGAGACGTACAGGGTAACCAGCCCCAGCATTTT
TRBV7-2	.	TRBJ2-7	.	CASSPRGGNAYEQYF	TGTGCCAGCAGCCCCCGTGGAGGGAATGCCTACGAGCAGTACTTC
TRBV28	.	TRBJ1-1	TRBD1	CASSRRQGHTEAFF	TGTGCCAGCAGTCGAAGACAGGGGCACACTGAAGCTTTCTTT
TRBV29-1	.	TRBJ1-1	.	CSVHIVLGGGAAFF	TGCAGCGTCCACATAGTGCTCGGGGGCGGGGCAGCTTTCTTT
TRBV7-2	few	TRBJ2-5	TRBD2	CASSSRVTSGSSARETQYF	TGTGCCAGCAGCTCTAGGGTTACTAGCGGGAGTAGCGCCCGGGAGACCCAGTACTTC
TRBV20-1	once	TRBJ1-2	TRBD1	CSATPDRVDYGYTF	TGCAGTGCTACGCCCGACAGGGTCGACTATGGCTACACCTTC
TRBV15	many	TRBJ1-1	.	CATSRDTAEAFF	TGTGCCACCAGCAGAGACACCGCTGAAGCTTTCTTT
TRBV20-1	few	TRBJ1-5	.	CSAVGTANQPQHF	TGCAGTGCGGTCGGGACGGCAAATCAGCCCCAGCATTTT
TRBV5-1	.	TRBJ2-7	TRBD2	CASSLPKGLAGNNEQYF	TGCGCCAGCAGCCTTCCGAAAGGACTAGCGGGGAATAACGAGCAGTACTTC
TRBV11-2	.	TRBJ2-1	.	CASSRTTGRDRNEQFF	TGTGCCAGCAGCCGCACGACCGGGCGTGACAGGAATGAGCAGTTCTTC
TRBV29-1	few	TRBJ2-5	.	CSVEGDKETQYF	TGCAGCGTTGAGGGAGACAAAGAGACCCAGTACTTC
TRBV6-2/TRBV6-3	.	TRBJ2-6	.	CASRTGRQRSGANVLTF	TGTGCCAGCAGAACAGGGAGACAGCGCTCTGGGGCCAACGTCCTGACTTTC
TRBV29-1	.	TRBJ2-1	TRBD1	CSGGTGTNEQFF	TGCAGCGGCGGGACAGGCACCAATGAGCAGTTCTTC
TRBV18	.	TRBJ1-5	.	CASSPGLNQPQHF	TGTGCCAGCTCACCAGGACTCAATCAGCCCCAGCATTTT
TRBV29-1	.	TRBJ1-5	.	CSVGTLENQPQHF	TGCAGCGTTGGGACTTTGGAGAATCAGCCCCAGCATTTT
TRBV20-1	.	TRBJ1-1	.	CSARDRLAFTEAFF	TGCAGTGCTAGAGATCGGTTGGCTTTTACTGAAGCTTTCTTT
TRBV28	.	TRBJ1-2	.	CASRYGGASPGYTF	TGTGCCAGCAGGTACGGGGGCGCGAGTCCTGGCTACACCTTC
TRBV5-5	few	TRBJ2-3	.	CASSFDWALTDTQYF	TGTGCCAGCAGCTTCGACTGGGCGCTCACAGATACGCAGTATTTT
TRBV20-1	few	TRBJ1-2	.	CSARPGNYGYTF	TGCAGTGCTAGGCCAGGGAACTATGGCTACACCTTC
TRBV5-1	.	TRBJ2-1	.	CASSVRTSYNEQFF	TGCGCCAGCAGTGTACGGACATCGTACAATGAGCAGTTCTTC
TRBV5-6	.	TRBJ1-1	TRBD1	CASSYPGGHTEAFF	TGTGCCAGCAGCTACCCAGGGGGCCACACTGAAGCTTTCTTT
TRBV28	.	TRBJ2-1	.	CASSHRDRYNEQFF	TGTGCCAGCAGCCACCGGGACCGTTACAATGAGCAGTTCTTC
TRBV6-5	.	TRBJ1-4	.	CASSYGPNEKLFF	TGTGCCAGCAGTTACGGGCCCAATGAAAAACTGTTTTTT
TRBV28	.	TRBJ2-7	.	CASSPPKTRANEQYF	TGTGCCAGCAGTCCCCCGAAGACGAGGGCCAACGAGCAGTACTTC
TRBV28	many	TRBJ2-5	.	CASEEGGPVRKTQYF	TGTGCCAGCGAGGAAGGGGGGCCCGTTAGAAAGACCCAGTACTTC
TRBV6-4	.	TRBJ2-5	.	CASSPGQRTSGQETQYF	TGTGCCAGCAGCCCCGGACAGCGGACTTCGGGGCAAGAGACCCAGTACTTC
TRBV6-2/TRBV6-3	.	TRBJ2-4	TRBD2	CASSYRRTSGAKNIQYF	TGTGCCAGCAGTTACAGGAGGACTAGCGGGGCCAAAAACATTCAGTACTTC
TRBV7-2	few	TRBJ2-3	.	CASILLGDTQYF	TGTGCCAGCATCCTTCTAGGAGATACGCAGTATTTT
TRBV25-1	.	TRBJ2-3	TRBD2	CASSAGTSGSTDTQYF	TGTGCCAGCAGTGCCGGGACTAGCGGAAGCACAGATACGCAGTATTTT
TRBV2	.	TRBJ2-1	.	CASRYSTRQFF	TGTGCCAGCAGATACTCCACCCGGCAGTTCTTC
TRBV29-1	many	TRBJ1-2	.	CSVEGGMTPGYTF	TGCAGCGTTGAAGGGGGGATGACACCCGGCTACACCTTC
TRBV7-9	.	TRBJ2-1	TRBD1	CASSLGRGLVAQFF	TGTGCCAGCAGCTTAGGAAGGGGGCTGGTGGCGCAGTTCTTC
TRBV7-2	.	TRBJ1-2	TRBD1	CASSLGPGQRRSGYTF	TGTGCCAGCAGCTTAGGACCGGGACAGCGGAGGTCTGGCTACACCTTC
TRBV7-9	.	TRBJ2-7	.	CASSPGASYEQYF	TGTGCCAGCAGTCCCGGGGCTTCCTACGAGCAGTACTTC
TRBV19	few	TRBJ2-7	.	CASEVAGGSYEQYF	TGTGCTTCCGAAGTCGCAGGAGGGTCCTACGAGCAGTACTTC
TRBV4-3	many	TRBJ2-7	TRBD1	CASSQEGTVPSYEQYF	TGCGCCAGCAGCCAAGAGGGGACAGTGCCCTCCTACGAGCAGTACTTC
TRBV29-1	.	TRBJ2-1	TRBD2	CSAPTTSGRGNEQFF	TGCAGCGCTCCTACGACTAGCGGGAGGGGCAATGAGCAGTTCTTC
TRBV6-6	few	TRBJ1-1	.	CASRRENTEAFF	TGTGCCAGCCGCAGGGAGAACACTGAAGCTTTCTTT
TRBV6-1	.	TRBJ1-2	.	CASSATEANYGYTF	TGTGCCAGCAGTGCGACGGAAGCTAACTATGGCTACACCTTC